This T cell receptor beta chain was recorded in a study of identifying expanded T cells in peripheral blood. General study points: Clone count variance between roughly 2-week samples rose with total template count. About 1.2 clones differed between technical replicates, versus roughly 17 and 20 over time.

No infections or other immune events were documented during collection. Turning to this clone: Its antigen is not known.

Sequencing used immunoSEQ multiplex PCR; TCRdb keeps in-frame clones, though not all of them. The sample carries around 50,000 clones, about 92% recorded once. The specimen was blood. This TCR was sampled from a person aged 18 to 70 in good health.

The CDR3 nucleotides read TGTGCCAGCAGCTTTCGATCCGGGGGGATCGGGGAGCTGTTTTTT. Translating gives CASSFRSGGIGELFF. V and J are TRBV5-4 and TRBJ2-2; 7 bases fit TRBD2. Trimming cost V 2 bases and J 7 bases; bases outside gene matches: 8. Germline V gene data show CDR1 as SGHNT and CDR2 as YYREEE (reference sequence). CDR3 length: 15 residues.